A selection of T cell receptor beta chains follows, all from one sample in a study of blood T cell repertoires in COVID-19. Assay used: immunoSEQ multiplex PCR; TCRdb lists only in-frame clones, some missing. The table has 85,000 to 110,000 clones, about four fifths seen once. What was sequenced was peripheral blood. The source of these receptors is a human donor in a cohort sampled during active COVID-19. Each CDR3 is given with its conserved first and last residue. D genes are given only for firm matches. Size values are once, few and many counts, or a class for expanded clones, and some rows have none.

clone size | J gene | V gene | D gene | CDR3 protein | CDR3 DNA
few | TRBJ1-2 | TRBV5-4 | - | CASSFLPGTYGYTF | TGTGCCAGCAGCTTTCTCCCGGGTACCTATGGCTACACCTTC
- | TRBJ1-1 | TRBV15 | - | CATSRDLVNTEAFF | TGTGCCACCAGCAGAGATTTAGTGAACACTGAAGCTTTCTTT
- | TRBJ1-1 | TRBV4-1 | - | CASSQYGNTEAFF | TGCGCCAGCAGCCAATACGGGAACACTGAAGCTTTCTTT
- | TRBJ2-7 | TRBV19 | - | CASSIGRGGEQYF | TGTGCCAGTAGTATAGGGCGGGGCGGGGAGCAGTACTTC
- | TRBJ2-2 | TRBV6-5 | - | CASSFRQNTGELFF | TGTGCCAGCAGTTTCCGACAGAACACCGGGGAGCTGTTTTTT
- | TRBJ2-6 | TRBV18 | TRBD1 | CASSPTGAGANVLTF | TGTGCCAGCTCACCCACAGGGGCTGGGGCCAACGTCCTGACTTTC
- | TRBJ1-2 | TRBV15 | - | CATSSKSEANYGYTF | TGTGCCACCAGCAGTAAATCAGAGGCGAACTATGGCTACACCTTC
- | TRBJ1-2 | TRBV29-1 | - | CSAETSGYTF | TGCAGCGCGGAAACTAGCGGCTACACCTTC
few | TRBJ2-7 | TRBV27 | - | CASGLGHEQYF | TGTGCCAGCGGCTTGGGGCACGAGCAGTACTTC
- | TRBJ1-1 | TRBV5-1 | - | CASSFLTENTEAFF | TGCGCCAGCAGCTTTCTGACAGAAAACACTGAAGCTTTCTTT
- | TRBJ2-5 | TRBV5-5 | TRBD2 | CASRRGGLQETQYF | TGTGCCAGCAGGCGCGGGGGGCTCCAAGAGACCCAGTACTTC
- | TRBJ1-4 | TRBV14 | - | CASSQAAQGRLFF | TGTGCCAGCAGCCAAGCAGCACAGGGACGGCTGTTTTTT
- | TRBJ2-1 | TRBV5-8 | TRBD2 | CASSLSGGALYEQFF | TGTGCCAGCAGCTTGAGCGGGGGGGCCCTGTATGAGCAGTTCTTC
- | TRBJ1-5 | TRBV6-5 | - | CASTPPGGSNQPQHF | TGTGCCAGCACCCCTCCGGGAGGGAGCAATCAGCCCCAGCATTTT
- | TRBJ1-1 | TRBV4-2 | - | CASQTGRNTEAFF | TGTGCCAGCCAAACGGGGAGGAACACTGAAGCTTTCTTT
- | TRBJ1-3 | TRBV5-8 | TRBD1 | CASSPTGGFGNTIYF | TGTGCCAGCAGCCCGACAGGGGGCTTCGGAAACACCATATATTTT
- | TRBJ1-2 | TRBV3-1/TRBV3-2 | - | CASSPTRQSNYGYTF | TGTGCCAGCAGCCCTACGCGACAGTCTAACTATGGCTACACCTTC
- | TRBJ2-3 | TRBV7-7 | - | CASSLGVGGNTDTQYF | TGTGCTAGCAGCTTAGGGGTTGGGGGGAACACAGATACGCAGTATTTT
- | TRBJ2-3 | TRBV10-3 | TRBD1 | CAISGTGTESTDTQYF | TGTGCCATCAGTGGTACCGGGACAGAGAGCACAGATACGCAGTATTTT
- | TRBJ2-1 | TRBV5-1 | - | CASSLLGAASSYNEQFF | TGCGCCAGCAGCTTGTTAGGGGCCGCTAGCTCCTACAATGAGCAGTTCTTC